The sequence of this TCR beta chain was determined in a study of metastatic and nonmetastatic thyroid tumors. Study details: Malignant thyroid and benign thyroid patients provided blood and tumor or nodule tissue whose repertoires were compared. Findings and limits, study-wide: Across blood and tumor, TCR beta diversity in malignant thyroid tumors was reportedly significantly higher than in benign nodules.

Every patient underwent thyroid surgery untreated. This CDR3 is built from 12 residues. V lost 1 base and J lost 4, with 3 bases in between. The germline V gene encodes CDR1 SGHTA and CDR2 FQGTGA. In the source study's methods: For papillary thyroid cancer, a distant-metastasis classifier was constructed from CDR3 differences observed across clinicopathological groups. TCRdb re-processed the PCR reads through MiXCR. The V and J calls come from TCRdb's annotation, not from the publication. The table records some 84,000 clones, 8.6% of them present only once. There are many counts of this clone. Its antigen is not identified.

This chain links TRBV7-3 with TRBJ2-3; D is unresolved. This sequence originates from a female donor with papillary thyroid cancer or a benign thyroid nodule (not recorded which). Some clones in this sample may be carry-over from other donors' samples. The sequenced sample consisted of blood. The CDR3 loop is CASSLSADTQYF. For the CDR3, the DNA is TGTGCCAGCAGCTTAAGTGCAGATACGCAGTATTTT.